The rows below give T cell receptor beta chains drawn from one sample of a study of early T cells in non-severe SARS-CoV-2 infection. Each CDR3 protein is one row after TCRdb ran MiXCR on the 5' RACE reads. Of some 29,000 distinct CDR3 sequences in the sample, roughly 5.1% were seen once. Sequences were obtained from whole blood. The receptors stem from an adult who was a healthcare worker with PCR-confirmed SARS-CoV-2 infection or an uninfected control (not recorded which). The CDR3 runs from the conserved cysteine through the conserved F or W. D genes are given only for firm matches. For some rows the clone size is stated as once, few or many, or as a class when expanded; others skip it.

CDR3 DNA	CDR3 protein	V gene	J gene	clone size	D gene
TGTGCCAGCAGCAAACGTAGGGGATTTCCAGATGAGCAGTTCTTC	CASSKRRGFPDEQFF	TRBV5-5	TRBJ2-1	many	-
TGTGCCAGCAGCTTAGGGAAGTCCCGGACTAGCGGCTTCACAGATACGCAGTATTTT	CASSLGKSRTSGFTDTQYF	TRBV11-2	TRBJ2-3	-	TRBD2
TGCAGCTGGGACAGGGGGAACACTGAAGCTTTCTTT	CSWDRGNTEAFF	TRBV29-1	TRBJ1-1	many	TRBD1
TGTGCCAGCAGCCCCCGGGTGTTGACTAGCGGGAGTGAGTACGAGCAGTACTTC	CASSPRVLTSGSEYEQYF	TRBV7-2	TRBJ2-7	-	TRBD2
TGTGCCAGCAGCTTAGAGGGAGTAGCTAACTATGGCTACACCTTC	CASSLEGVANYGYTF	TRBV7-2	TRBJ1-2	-	-
TGTGCCAGCAGTAGCTTGGATACGCAGTATTTT	CASSSLDTQYF	TRBV6-6	TRBJ2-3	medium-sized	-
TGTGCCAGCAGTTATGCGGGTCTCCGTCAGCCCCAGCATTTT	CASSYAGLRQPQHF	TRBV6-2/TRBV6-3	TRBJ1-5	many	-
TGTGCCAGCAGCATACAGGGGACGCACGAGCAGTACTTC	CASSIQGTHEQYF	TRBV5-6	TRBJ2-7	few	TRBD1
TGCGCCAGCAGCTATGAGGGGGGAGGCACTGAAGCTTTCTTT	CASSYEGGGTEAFF	TRBV5-1	TRBJ1-1	-	-
TGTGCCAGCAGCTTGGCACAGGCCGGAGGCTACACCTTC	CASSLAQAGGYTF	TRBV5-6	TRBJ1-2	many	-
TGTGCCAGCAGCTTCTACCAGGGGGCGGATGGCTACACCTTC	CASSFYQGADGYTF	TRBV12-3/TRBV12-4	TRBJ1-2	many	TRBD1
TGTGCCAGCAGCAAGGACAGAAACTATGGCTACACCTTC	CASSKDRNYGYTF	TRBV7-2	TRBJ1-2	-	-
TGTGCCAGCAGCCCGGGACAAGGGAATCTTTTCCGAAACATTCAGTACTTC	CASSPGQGNLFRNIQYF	TRBV11-2	TRBJ2-4	few	-
TGTGCCAGCAGTCAACAGGGGGGAACTGAAGCTTTCTTT	CASSQQGGTEAFF	TRBV27	TRBJ1-1	many	TRBD1
TGTGCCAGCGGTCAGGGGGGTAATTCACCCCTCCACTTT	CASGQGGNSPLHF	TRBV6-5	TRBJ1-6	few	TRBD1
TGTGCCAGCAGTTACGCGGGAGGCTCCTACAATGAGCAGTTCTTC	CASSYAGGSYNEQFF	TRBV6-2/TRBV6-3	TRBJ2-1	-	TRBD2
TGTGCCAGCAGCTTTGGGCACCAAGAGACCCAGTACTTC	CASSFGHQETQYF	TRBV7-7	TRBJ2-5	few	-
TGCAGCGGTTTATTCCAGGGTGTGAGCACCATATATTTT	CSGLFQGVSTIYF	TRBV29-1	TRBJ1-3	many	-
TGTGCCAGCAGCTTAGGGGAGTCCCGGACTAGCGGCTTCACAGATACGCAGTATTTT	CASSLGESRTSGFTDTQYF	TRBV11-2	TRBJ2-3	-	TRBD2
TGTGCCATCAGTACAGGGGGCGGCGGCACTGAAGCTTTCTTT	CAISTGGGGTEAFF	TRBV10-3	TRBJ1-1	-	TRBD1
TGTGCCAGCAGTTACTCGAATAACAGGATGAACACTGAAGCTTTCTTT	CASSYSNNRMNTEAFF	TRBV6-5	TRBJ1-1	-	-
TGTGCCAGCAGCTTGGGGGGAAATAGCGGGAGAGCCGGGGAGCTGTTTTTT	CASSLGGNSGRAGELFF	TRBV5-4	TRBJ2-2	many	TRBD2
TGTGCCATCAGCGACAGGAACTCCTACGAGCAGTACTTC	CAISDRNSYEQYF	TRBV10-3	TRBJ2-7	-	-
TGCGCCAGCAGCTTGGGACTAGCGGCAGAGACCCAGTACTTC	CASSLGLAAETQYF	TRBV5-1	TRBJ2-5	many	TRBD2
TGTGCCAGCAGTTACGATGTGGGGGCCGGCGACAATGAGCAGTTCTTC	CASSYDVGAGDNEQFF	TRBV6-5	TRBJ2-1	many	-
TGCGCCAGCAGCGTGGACAGGGGGCAGTCACGGTATGGCTACACCTTC	CASSVDRGQSRYGYTF	TRBV5-1	TRBJ1-2	few	TRBD1